This is a list of T cell receptor beta chains from one sample in a study of T cell responses to AZD1222 COVID-19 vaccine. Only in-frame clones appear in the TCRdb table, and some are missing; sequencing was by immunoSEQ multiplex PCR. The table shows about 200,000 clones, with roughly 92% occurring only once. Sequencing used peripheral blood, obtained on day 0 of AZD1222 vaccination. All receptors derive from an adult in good health. CDR3s include the opening cysteine and the closing phenylalanine or tryptophan. A D gene is named only where the DNA matches it firmly. Not every row has a clone size; where given, it reads once, few, many or a size class.

d_call: TRBD2
cdr3_length: 14
v_call: TRBV6-5
clone_size: few
j_call: TRBJ2-7
cdr3_nt: TGTGCCAGCAGGACTCTGAGCGGGGGATTCGAGCAGTACTTC
cdr3_aa: CASRTLSGGFEQYF

d_call: -
cdr3_length: 13
v_call: TRBV2
clone_size: -
j_call: TRBJ1-2
cdr3_nt: TGTGCCAGCAGTGAGCAGGGTCACTATGGCTACACCTTC
cdr3_aa: CASSEQGHYGYTF

d_call: -
cdr3_length: 14
v_call: TRBV29-1
clone_size: -
j_call: TRBJ1-1
cdr3_nt: TGCAGCGTTGAAGGGGATACAGGGAAATCTGAAGCTTTCTTT
cdr3_aa: CSVEGDTGKSEAFF

d_call: TRBD1
cdr3_length: 15
v_call: TRBV2
clone_size: -
j_call: TRBJ1-1
cdr3_nt: TGTGCCAGCAGTCTAACCGGGGGACAGGGGGCCCAAGCTTTCTTT
cdr3_aa: CASSLTGGQGAQAFF

d_call: -
cdr3_length: 14
v_call: TRBV7-6
clone_size: -
j_call: TRBJ1-5
cdr3_nt: TGTGCCAGCAGCTCGGCGTGGAACGGGCAGCCCCAGCATTTT
cdr3_aa: CASSSAWNGQPQHF

d_call: TRBD2
cdr3_length: 13
v_call: TRBV5-1
clone_size: -
j_call: TRBJ2-7
cdr3_nt: TGCGCCAGTTATGGGACTAGCGGATACGAGCAGTACTTC
cdr3_aa: CASYGTSGYEQYF

d_call: -
cdr3_length: 16
v_call: TRBV28
clone_size: -
j_call: TRBJ1-2
cdr3_nt: TGTGCCAGCAGCACCTTAGGGGCGGAGGCAGGAAAGGGCTACACCTTC
cdr3_aa: CASSTLGAEAGKGYTF

d_call: TRBD1
cdr3_length: 16
v_call: TRBV7-2
clone_size: -
j_call: TRBJ1-1
cdr3_nt: TGTGCCAGCAGCCCCCAGACAGGGTGGTTGAACACTGAAGCTTTCTTT
cdr3_aa: CASSPQTGWLNTEAFF

d_call: -
cdr3_length: 14
v_call: TRBV30
clone_size: -
j_call: TRBJ1-5
cdr3_nt: TGTGCCTGGAGCGGTGGACAGCTCGATCAGCCCCAGCATTTT
cdr3_aa: CAWSGGQLDQPQHF

d_call: TRBD2
cdr3_length: 16
v_call: TRBV4-2
clone_size: -
j_call: TRBJ2-1
cdr3_nt: TGTGCCAGCAGCCTTATAGCGGGGAGCTCCTACAATGAGCAGTTCTTC
cdr3_aa: CASSLIAGSSYNEQFF

d_call: -
cdr3_length: 14
v_call: TRBV6-2/TRBV6-3
clone_size: -
j_call: TRBJ1-3
cdr3_nt: TGTGCCAGCAGTTTTGGTCCCAGAGGAAACACCATATATTTT
cdr3_aa: CASSFGPRGNTIYF

d_call: -
cdr3_length: 16
v_call: TRBV6-1
clone_size: -
j_call: TRBJ2-5
cdr3_nt: TGTGCCAGCAGTGAATTTGGCTCACAGCGAGGTGGGACCCAGTACTTC
cdr3_aa: CASSEFGSQRGGTQYF

d_call: -
cdr3_length: 18
v_call: TRBV6-1
clone_size: -
j_call: TRBJ2-5
cdr3_nt: TGTGCCAGCAGTGATTGGTGGGGTCGGGCGGGGCAACAAGAGACCCAGTACTTC
cdr3_aa: CASSDWWGRAGQQETQYF

d_call: -
cdr3_length: 14
v_call: TRBV2
clone_size: -
j_call: TRBJ1-5
cdr3_nt: TGTGCCAGCAGTGTAATACAGGGAAATCAGCCCCAGCATTTT
cdr3_aa: CASSVIQGNQPQHF

d_call: -
cdr3_length: 14
v_call: TRBV9
clone_size: once
j_call: TRBJ1-2
cdr3_nt: TGTGCCAGCAGCGTCAACTGGGCGGGGTACGGCTACACCTTC
cdr3_aa: CASSVNWAGYGYTF

d_call: -
cdr3_length: 15
v_call: TRBV7-2
clone_size: -
j_call: TRBJ1-4
cdr3_nt: TGTGCCAGCAGTCGTCGGCCCGCAACTAATGAAAAACTGTTTTTT
cdr3_aa: CASSRRPATNEKLFF

d_call: -
cdr3_length: 12
v_call: TRBV7-3
clone_size: -
j_call: TRBJ2-7
cdr3_nt: TGTGCCAGCACCTCTTTGGGTCACGAGCAGTACTTC
cdr3_aa: CASTSLGHEQYF

d_call: -
cdr3_length: 12
v_call: TRBV19
clone_size: -
j_call: TRBJ1-2
cdr3_nt: TGTGCCGTAACGAACGGAGACGATGGCTACACCTTC
cdr3_aa: CAVTNGDDGYTF

d_call: -
cdr3_length: 16
v_call: TRBV19
clone_size: -
j_call: TRBJ1-1
cdr3_nt: TGTGCCAGTGGCAGGGGAACAGGGCCCACGAACACTGAAGCTTTCTTT
cdr3_aa: CASGRGTGPTNTEAFF

d_call: -
cdr3_length: 15
v_call: TRBV6-5
clone_size: -
j_call: TRBJ2-5
cdr3_nt: TGTGCCAGCAGTTTGGCGAGGGCGGGTCAAGAGACCCAGTACTTC
cdr3_aa: CASSLARAGQETQYF

d_call: TRBD1
cdr3_length: 13
v_call: TRBV19
clone_size: -
j_call: TRBJ1-4
cdr3_nt: TGTGCCAGTAGGGACAGGGGGTTGGAAAAACTGTTTTTT
cdr3_aa: CASRDRGLEKLFF

d_call: -
cdr3_length: 14
v_call: TRBV19
clone_size: -
j_call: TRBJ1-5
cdr3_nt: TGTGCCTCTTCCCCGGCGGACGGCGTGCAGCCCCAGCATTTT
cdr3_aa: CASSPADGVQPQHF

d_call: TRBD1
cdr3_length: 14
v_call: TRBV5-1
clone_size: -
j_call: TRBJ1-1
cdr3_nt: TGCGCCAGCAGCCCACAGGGGGTGGGAGCTGAAGCTTTCTTT
cdr3_aa: CASSPQGVGAEAFF

d_call: TRBD1
cdr3_length: 13
v_call: TRBV6-5
clone_size: -
j_call: TRBJ1-2
cdr3_nt: TGTGCCAGCAGCACAGGGGGCGACTATGGCTACACCTTC
cdr3_aa: CASSTGGDYGYTF

d_call: -
cdr3_length: 13
v_call: TRBV7-2
clone_size: -
j_call: TRBJ1-6
cdr3_nt: TGTGCCAGCAGTCCTCTACTGAATTCACCCCTCCACTTT
cdr3_aa: CASSPLLNSPLHF

d_call: TRBD1
cdr3_length: 15
v_call: TRBV5-6
clone_size: -
j_call: TRBJ1-5
cdr3_nt: TGTGCCAGCAGCAACAGGGGGTTGGGCAATCAGCCCCAGCATTTT
cdr3_aa: CASSNRGLGNQPQHF

d_call: -
cdr3_length: 14
v_call: TRBV6-5
clone_size: -
j_call: TRBJ1-2
cdr3_nt: TGTGCCAGCAGAGCCGGGCATCCTAACTATGGCTACACCTTC
cdr3_aa: CASRAGHPNYGYTF

d_call: -
cdr3_length: 13
v_call: TRBV28
clone_size: -
j_call: TRBJ1-1
cdr3_nt: TGTGCCAGCAGTTTGAAGGGTAGAACTGAAGCTTTCTTT
cdr3_aa: CASSLKGRTEAFF

d_call: -
cdr3_length: 15
v_call: TRBV18
clone_size: once
j_call: TRBJ1-3
cdr3_nt: TGTGCCAGCTCAGACGTGGGGGTCTCTGGAAACACCATATATTTT
cdr3_aa: CASSDVGVSGNTIYF

d_call: -
cdr3_length: 15
v_call: TRBV5-1
clone_size: -
j_call: TRBJ1-1
cdr3_nt: TGCGCCAGCAGCTTGGGACTACAGGGGAACACTGAAGCTTTCTTT
cdr3_aa: CASSLGLQGNTEAFF

d_call: TRBD1
cdr3_length: 15
v_call: TRBV4-1
clone_size: -
j_call: TRBJ2-7
cdr3_nt: TGCGCCAGCAGCCAAGAAGCCCAGGGGGCGCGAGAGCAGTACTTC
cdr3_aa: CASSQEAQGAREQYF

d_call: -
cdr3_length: 13
v_call: TRBV12-3/TRBV12-4
clone_size: -
j_call: TRBJ1-3
cdr3_nt: TGTGCCAGCAGTTCGACAAATGGAAACACCATATATTTT
cdr3_aa: CASSSTNGNTIYF

d_call: TRBD1
cdr3_length: 15
v_call: TRBV7-8
clone_size: -
j_call: TRBJ1-5
cdr3_nt: TGTGCCAGCAGCCTATACAGGGGGCATGGTCAGCCCCAGCATTTT
cdr3_aa: CASSLYRGHGQPQHF